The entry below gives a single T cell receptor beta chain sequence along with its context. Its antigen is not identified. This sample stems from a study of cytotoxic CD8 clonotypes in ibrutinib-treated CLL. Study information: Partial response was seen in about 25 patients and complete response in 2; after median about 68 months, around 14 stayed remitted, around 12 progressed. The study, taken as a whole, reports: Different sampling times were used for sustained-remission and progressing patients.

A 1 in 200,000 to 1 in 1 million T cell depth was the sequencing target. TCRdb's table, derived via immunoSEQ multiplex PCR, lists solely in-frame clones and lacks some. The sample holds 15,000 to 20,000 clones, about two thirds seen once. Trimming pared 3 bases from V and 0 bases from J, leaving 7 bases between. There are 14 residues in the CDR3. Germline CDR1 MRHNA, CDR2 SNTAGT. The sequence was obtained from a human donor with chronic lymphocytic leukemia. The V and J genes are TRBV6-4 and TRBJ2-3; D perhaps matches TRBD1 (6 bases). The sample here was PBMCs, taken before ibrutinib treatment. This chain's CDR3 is CASSERGSTDTQYF. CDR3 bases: TGTGCCAGCAGTGAAAGGGGGAGCACAGATACGCAGTATTTT.